The rows below give T cell receptor beta chains drawn from one sample of a study of shared clonotypes between healthy human individuals. Data came from immunoSEQ multiplex PCR; TCRdb stores just in-frame clones and leaves some out. The data hold around 620,000 clones, with 85% to 95% observed a single time. The specimen sequenced was naive CD8+ T cells sorted from blood. All receptors come from a woman in her twenties or thirties in good health. The conserved cysteine and the conserved F or W are not part of the CDR3 here. The D gene is left open where the match is weak. Clone size is stated in some rows and not others, as once, few, many or a class when expanded.

CDR3	size	V	D
ASSQGRASGRTVDTQY	-	TRBV4-1	TRBD2
AISEDRERWTQY	once	TRBV10-3	-
AWRVGARTEAF	few	TRBV30	-
ASSFFALRFGYT	once	TRBV28	-
ASSVDGGRAYEQY	-	TRBV9	TRBD2
ASSPSGSSYNEQF	-	TRBV6-6	TRBD2
ASSFGVQAYEQY	-	TRBV5-6	-
ASSLLGNQPQH	-	TRBV27	-
SAVQGVRSYEQY	-	TRBV29-1	TRBD1
ASSFTRDRSNYEQY	-	TRBV5-8	TRBD1
ASSLSNRELGTGELF	-	TRBV28	-
SVVGRGQETQY	-	TRBV29-1	TRBD2
SVVTSGHYEQY	-	TRBV29-1	TRBD2
SAKRVTEQY	-	TRBV20-1	-
ASSARRGNQPGESTYGYT	-	TRBV9	-
ASSLGLVYEQF	-	TRBV28	TRBD2
ASRHRGKYEQY	-	TRBV6-6	TRBD1
ASSSGLAGFYEQY	-	TRBV13	TRBD2
ASSFGTEIY	once	TRBV7-6	TRBD1
ASSRSRSISYEQY	once	TRBV5-6	-
GSYDTEAF	-	TRBV28	-
ASSIFGLTNYGYT	-	TRBV28	-
ASSLDSEGNQPQH	-	TRBV7-2	-
ASSLPTRGGDGYT	-	TRBV28	TRBD1
ASSLIAGGTEAF	-	TRBV7-9	-
ASSKDTPYEQY	-	TRBV27	-
ASSLLAASYEQY	-	TRBV27	TRBD2
ASSLELAPSSYEQY	-	TRBV5-4	-
SVQTIASTDTQY	-	TRBV29-1	-
ASSLAELSGNTIY	-	TRBV5-4	-
ASSLAGTTESYTDTQY	-	TRBV7-9	-
ASSQSPTGEREKLF	-	TRBV14	TRBD1
SVVEARGYGYT	-	TRBV29-1	-
AWTPTDTGELF	-	TRBV30	-
ASSFRGDTQY	-	TRBV28	-
ASSFQGSLADTQY	-	TRBV27	-
ASRPQGAWDEKLF	-	TRBV28	TRBD1
ASSPLGASYEQY	-	TRBV27	-
ASSYRDRVYTEAF	-	TRBV7-9	TRBD1
ASSSGFSPDTQY	once	TRBV27	-
ASSLLAVSGLTAQETQY	-	TRBV7-2	-
ASSPGDPSSTDTQY	-	TRBV27	-
ASKATSSYT	few	TRBV10-1	-
ASSRTGYEQY	-	TRBV28	-
ASSLNRRGRKSDTEAF	-	TRBV28	TRBD1
ASSPVGLTYEQY	once	TRBV10-2	-
ASSASGDPDTQY	-	TRBV10-1	-
ASSQDRSRGTTINYNEQF	once	TRBV4-2	TRBD2
ASSDGQSNTEAF	-	TRBV6-1	-
ASSRDTGSSQPQH	-	TRBV2	-
ASSKVIRDRRSPNYGYT	-	TRBV7-9	TRBD1
ASSQEAGGPPDTQY	-	TRBV4-1	TRBD2
ASSVLAAISYEQY	once	TRBV7-8	-
ASVDRGAVDTQY	-	TRBV5-1	TRBD1
ASSGRLVIYEQY	-	TRBV6-1	-